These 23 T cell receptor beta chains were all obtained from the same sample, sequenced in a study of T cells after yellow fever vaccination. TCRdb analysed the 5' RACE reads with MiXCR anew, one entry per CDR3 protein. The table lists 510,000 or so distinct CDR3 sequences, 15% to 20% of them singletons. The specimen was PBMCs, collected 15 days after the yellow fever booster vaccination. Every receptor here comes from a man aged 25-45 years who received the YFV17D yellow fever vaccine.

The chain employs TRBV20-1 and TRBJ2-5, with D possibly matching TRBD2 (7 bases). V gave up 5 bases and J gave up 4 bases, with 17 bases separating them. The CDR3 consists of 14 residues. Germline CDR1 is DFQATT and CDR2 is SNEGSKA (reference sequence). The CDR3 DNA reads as TGCAGTGCTCCCCCCTGGGGGGGGCCAGAGACCCAGTACTTC. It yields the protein CSAPPWGGPETQYF.

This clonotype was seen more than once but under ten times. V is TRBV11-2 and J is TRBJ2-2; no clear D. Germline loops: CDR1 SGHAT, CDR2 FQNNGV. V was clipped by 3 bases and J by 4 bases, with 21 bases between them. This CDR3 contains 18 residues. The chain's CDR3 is CASSLIAAQSLTTGELFF. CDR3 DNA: TGTGCCAGCAGCTTGATAGCAGCGCAATCCTTAACCACCGGGGAGCTGTTTTTT.

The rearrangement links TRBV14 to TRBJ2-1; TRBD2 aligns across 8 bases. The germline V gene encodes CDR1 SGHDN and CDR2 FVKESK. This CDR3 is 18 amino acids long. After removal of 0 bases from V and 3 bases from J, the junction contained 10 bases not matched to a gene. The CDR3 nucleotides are TGTGCCAGCAGCCAAGAGAAACTAGCGGAAAATTTCTACAATGAGCAGTTCTTC. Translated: CASSQEKLAENFYNEQFF.

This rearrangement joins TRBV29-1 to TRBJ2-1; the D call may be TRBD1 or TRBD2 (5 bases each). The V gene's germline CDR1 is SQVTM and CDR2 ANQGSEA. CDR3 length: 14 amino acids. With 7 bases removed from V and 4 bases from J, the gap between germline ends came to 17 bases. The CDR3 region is CSARTGTQYNEQFF. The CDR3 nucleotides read TGCAGCGCCAGAACCGGGACGCAATACAATGAGCAGTTCTTC.

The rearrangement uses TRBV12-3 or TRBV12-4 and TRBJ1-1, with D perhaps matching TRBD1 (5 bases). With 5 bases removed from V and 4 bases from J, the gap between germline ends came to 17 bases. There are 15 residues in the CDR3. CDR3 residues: CASSPGDMASTEAFF. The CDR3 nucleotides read TGTGCCAGCAGTCCGGGGGATATGGCGAGCACTGAAGCTTTCTTT.

CDR3 nucleotides: TGTGCCAGCAGTAGGGACAGTCCGAATCAGCCCCAGCATTTT. Protein: CASSRDSPNQPQHF. The V and J genes are TRBV27 and TRBJ1-5; 7 bases are shared with TRBD1. The CDR3 runs 14 residues. Germline CDR1 MNHEY, CDR2 SMNVEV (reference sequence). Trimming removed 5 bases from V and 4 bases from J; junction bases left unmatched: 5.

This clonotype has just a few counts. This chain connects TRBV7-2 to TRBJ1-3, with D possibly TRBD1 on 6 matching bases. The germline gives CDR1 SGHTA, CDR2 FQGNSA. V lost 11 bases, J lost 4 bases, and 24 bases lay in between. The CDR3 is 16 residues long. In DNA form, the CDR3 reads TGTGCCGCTGGGGGCGGACAACTCAATGCCGGAAACACCATATATTTT. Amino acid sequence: CAAGGGQLNAGNTIYF.

For the CDR3, the DNA is TGTGCCAGCAGTTTTTCGGGCAGGGAAGAGACCCAGTACTTC. The encoded protein is CASSFSGREETQYF. This chain joins TRBV12-3 or TRBV12-4 and TRBJ2-5; D is perhaps TRBD1 (5 bases). The V and J ends lost 3 bases and 3 bases respectively, with 11 bases between them. CDR3 size: 14 residues.

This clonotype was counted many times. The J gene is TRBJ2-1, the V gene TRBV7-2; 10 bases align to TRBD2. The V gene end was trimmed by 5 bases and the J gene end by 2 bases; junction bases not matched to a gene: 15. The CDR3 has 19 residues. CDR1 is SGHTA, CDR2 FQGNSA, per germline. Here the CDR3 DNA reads TGTGCCAGCAGCCCTCCCCCTAGACTAGCGGGTCCAACCTACAATGAGCAGTTCTTC. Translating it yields CASSPPPRLAGPTYNEQFF.

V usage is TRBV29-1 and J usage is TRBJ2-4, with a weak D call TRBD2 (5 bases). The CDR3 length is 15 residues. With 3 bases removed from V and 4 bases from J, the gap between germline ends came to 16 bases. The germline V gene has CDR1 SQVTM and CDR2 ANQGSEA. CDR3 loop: CSVESRVRFKNIQYF. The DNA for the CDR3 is TGCAGCGTTGAGTCGCGGGTGCGTTTTAAAAACATTCAGTACTTC.

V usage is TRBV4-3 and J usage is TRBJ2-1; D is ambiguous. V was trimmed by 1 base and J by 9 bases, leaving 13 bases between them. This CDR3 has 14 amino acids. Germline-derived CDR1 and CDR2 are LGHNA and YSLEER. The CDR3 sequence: CASSQGLGLAEQFF. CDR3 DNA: TGCGCCAGCAGCCAAGGCCTCGGGCTGGCTGAGCAGTTCTTC.

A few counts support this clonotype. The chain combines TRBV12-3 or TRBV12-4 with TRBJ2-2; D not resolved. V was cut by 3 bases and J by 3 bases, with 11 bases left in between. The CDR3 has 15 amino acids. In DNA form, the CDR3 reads TGTGCCAGCAGTTTGATCCCAAGGGACACCGGGGAGCTGTTTTTT. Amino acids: CASSLIPRDTGELFF.

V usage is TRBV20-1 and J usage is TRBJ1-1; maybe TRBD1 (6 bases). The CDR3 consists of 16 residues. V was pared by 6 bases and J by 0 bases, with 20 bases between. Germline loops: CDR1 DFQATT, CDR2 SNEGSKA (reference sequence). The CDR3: CSAPPDIQGMNTEAFF. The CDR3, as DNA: TGCAGTGCCCCACCCGATATACAGGGTATGAACACTGAAGCTTTCTTT.

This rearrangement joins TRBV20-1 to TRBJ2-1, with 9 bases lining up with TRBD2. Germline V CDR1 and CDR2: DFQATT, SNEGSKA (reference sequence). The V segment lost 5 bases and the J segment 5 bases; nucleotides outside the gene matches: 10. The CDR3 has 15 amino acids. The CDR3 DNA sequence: TGCAGTGCTCCGGGGGTAGCGGGAGCCAACAATGAGCAGTTCTTC. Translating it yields CSAPGVAGANNEQFF.

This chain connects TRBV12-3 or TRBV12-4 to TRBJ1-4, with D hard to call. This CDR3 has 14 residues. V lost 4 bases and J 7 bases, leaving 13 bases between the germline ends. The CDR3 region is CASSSTMGTEKLFF. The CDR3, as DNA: TGTGCCAGCAGTTCCACCATGGGAACTGAAAAACTGTTTTTT.

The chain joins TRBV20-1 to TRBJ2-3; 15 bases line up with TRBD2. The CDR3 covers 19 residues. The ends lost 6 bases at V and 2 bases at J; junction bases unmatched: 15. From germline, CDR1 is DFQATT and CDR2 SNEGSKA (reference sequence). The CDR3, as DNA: TGCAGTGCAGAAGGACTAGCGGGAGGGCCCCGCTTGAACACAGATACGCAGTATTTT. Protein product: CSAEGLAGGPRLNTDTQYF.

The DNA for the CDR3 is TGTGCCAGCAGCAAAGGGACAGGGGTATCTGATGAGCAGTTCTTC. Its translation is CASSKGTGVSDEQFF. The chain combines TRBV6-1 with TRBJ2-1; TRBD1 aligns across 10 bases. The CDR3 is 15 amino acids. Germline V CDR1 and CDR2: MNHNS, SASEGT. V lost 6 bases and J lost 8; bases outside the gene matches: 10.

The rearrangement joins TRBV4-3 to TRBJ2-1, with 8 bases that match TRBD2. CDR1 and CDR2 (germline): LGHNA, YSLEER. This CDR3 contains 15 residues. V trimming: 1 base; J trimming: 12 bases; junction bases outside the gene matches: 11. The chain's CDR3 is CASSQAGLVTEGQFF. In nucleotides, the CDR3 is TGCGCCAGCAGCCAAGCGGGACTAGTCACGGAGGGGCAGTTCTTC.

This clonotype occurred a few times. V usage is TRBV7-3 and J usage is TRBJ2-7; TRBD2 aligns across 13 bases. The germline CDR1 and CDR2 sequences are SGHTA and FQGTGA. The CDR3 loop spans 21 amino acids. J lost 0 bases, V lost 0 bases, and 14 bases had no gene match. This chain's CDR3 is CASSLTGPGTSGIFASYEQYF. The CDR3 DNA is TGTGCCAGCAGCTTAACGGGCCCCGGGACTAGCGGGATTTTCGCCTCCTACGAGCAGTACTTC.

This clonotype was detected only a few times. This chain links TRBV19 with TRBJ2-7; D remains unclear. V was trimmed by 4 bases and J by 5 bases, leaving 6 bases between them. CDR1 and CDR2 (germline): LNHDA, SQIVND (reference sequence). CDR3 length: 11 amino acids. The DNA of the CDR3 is TGTGCCAGTAGTACAGCTGACGAGCAGTACTTC. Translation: CASSTADEQYF.

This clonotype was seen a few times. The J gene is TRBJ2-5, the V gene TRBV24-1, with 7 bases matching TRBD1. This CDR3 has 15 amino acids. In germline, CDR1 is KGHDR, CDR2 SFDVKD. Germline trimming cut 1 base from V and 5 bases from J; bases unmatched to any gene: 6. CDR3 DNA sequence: TGTGCCACCAGTGATTTTACCAGGGGGTTGGAGACCCAGTACTTC. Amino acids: CATSDFTRGLETQYF.

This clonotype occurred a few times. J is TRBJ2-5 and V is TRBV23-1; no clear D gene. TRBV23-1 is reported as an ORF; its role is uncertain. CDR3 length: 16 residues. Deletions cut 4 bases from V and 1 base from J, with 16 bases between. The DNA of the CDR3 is TGCGCCAGCAGTCTTCCTTCAGGCGGACCCCAAGAGACCCAGTACTTC. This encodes CASSLPSGGPQETQYF.

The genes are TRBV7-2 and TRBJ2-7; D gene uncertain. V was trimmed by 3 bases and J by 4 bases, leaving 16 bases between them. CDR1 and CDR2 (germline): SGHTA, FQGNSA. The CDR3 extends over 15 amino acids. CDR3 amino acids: CASSFIDKGRYEQYF. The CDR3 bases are TGTGCCAGCAGCTTTATCGATAAGGGCCGGTACGAGCAGTACTTC.